Presented here are 30 T cell receptor beta chains from one specimen sequenced in a study of T cells in women clearing cervical HPV infection. Profiling relied on immunoSEQ multiplex PCR, and the TCRdb table lists in-frame clones only, not all of them. This sample's clone table lists under 50,000 clones. Sequencing was done on a sample of blood buffy coat. These receptors all stem from a woman aged 18 to 75 with a cervical HPV16 infection that either progressed to CIN3+ or cleared (not recorded which).

Notes on this clone: The read is 3 residues too short to cover the CDR3 end, so that end is filled in from the germline J gene. V is TRBV9 and J is TRBJ2-7, with TRBD1 as a possible D gene (6 bases). Germline assignment: CDR1 SGDLS and CDR2 YYNGEE. V dropped 0 bases and J dropped 2 bases, with 12 bases sitting between them. CDR3 size: 15 residues. CDR3 sequence: CASSVEGRGPYEQYF. The DNA read from the CDR3 is TGTGCCAGCAGCGTAGAGGGCAGGGGACCCTACGAG.

Worth noting for this clone: The DNA ends 3 residues before the CDR3 does, and the rest of the CDR3 is filled in from the germline J gene. The J gene is TRBJ1-5, the V gene TRBV30; 7 nucleotides align to TRBD1. Germline trimming cut 2 bases from V and 6 bases from J; bases unmatched to any gene: 16. Germline V gene data show CDR1 as GTSNPN and CDR2 as SVGIG (reference sequence). The CDR3 is 17 residues long. CDR3 DNA, as far as it was read: TGTGCCTGGAGTCCTCTTTCGATCGGACAGGAAATTCAGCCC. It translates to CAWSPLSIGQEIQP. The complete CDR3 protein is CAWSPLSIGQEIQPQHF.

Comments on this clone: Read coverage stops 3 residues before the CDR3 terminus; the germline J gene supplies the remainder. The chain is built from TRBV28 and TRBJ1-2; possible D gene TRBD1, 6 bases. This CDR3 spans 14 amino acids. Trimming stripped 7 bases from V and 6 bases from J, with 18 bases between. Germline values: CDR1 MDHEN, CDR2 SYDVKM. CDR3 sequence reads: CASITGGAVDGYTF. CDR3 bases read: TGTGCCAGCATTACGGGGGGCGCGGTTGATGGC.

Concerning this clone: The sequence runs out 3 residues before the end of the CDR3; the remainder is reconstructed from the germline J gene. Other DNA sequences of this sample code for an identical CDR3. The chain recombines TRBV6-2 or TRBV6-3 with TRBJ2-6; TRBD1 matches at 7 bases. Germline lookup yields CDR1 MNHEY and CDR2 SVGEGT. The CDR3 extends over 17 amino acids. The ends lost 1 base at V and 2 bases at J; junction bases unmatched: 5. The CDR3 spells CASSYLDRRTGANVLTF. Partial CDR3 DNA: TGTGCCAGCAGTTACTTGGACAGGCGCACTGGGGCCAACGTC.

On this clone itself: The CDR3 end falls 3 residues outside the read, so it is completed with the germline J gene. V usage is TRBV20-1 and J usage is TRBJ1-5; D perhaps matches TRBD1 (5 bases). This CDR3 contains 13 residues. CDR1 is DFQATT and CDR2 is SNEGSKA in the germline V gene (reference sequence). With 4 bases removed from V and 9 bases from J, the gap between germline ends came to 16 bases. This CDR3 is CSAKGNSGGPQHF. The part of the CDR3 DNA that was read is TGCAGTGCTAAGGGGAACTCCGGCGGGCCC.

About this clone itself: The sequence runs out 3 residues before the end of the CDR3; the remainder is reconstructed from the germline J gene. V and J are TRBV30 and TRBJ2-7; D not certain. Germline CDR1 reads GTSNPN; CDR2 reads SVGIG (reference sequence). The CDR3 sequence is 13 residues long. V was cut by 0 bases and J by 6 bases, with 12 bases left in between. The CDR3 is CAWSVLGPGEQYF. CDR3 bases read: TGTGCCTGGAGTGTATTGGGTCCGGGCGAG.

This clone ranks as medium-sized in terms of frequency. The read finishes 3 residues shy of the CDR3 end, and the germline J gene is used to complete it. The chain recombines TRBV2 with TRBJ1-1; 8 bases map to TRBD1. Germline V CDR1 and CDR2: SNHLY, FYNNEI. The CDR3 length is 14 residues. V shed 10 bases, J shed 4 bases, and the junction held 11 bases outside the gene matches. CDR3 sequence: CATLTGVEATEAFF. The sequenced part of the CDR3 DNA is TGTGCCACCTTGACAGGGGTGGAGGCCACTGAA.

With regard to this clone: Relative to the germline gene, one junction end is altered; a read error may explain this. The CDR3 end is not reached by the read, which stops 3 residues before it; the germline J gene fills it in. Other DNA sequences in the same sample also yield this CDR3. The gene calls are TRBV7-9 and TRBJ1-3, with a possible D match to TRBD1 (5 bases). Germline V gene data show CDR1 as SEHNR and CDR2 as FQNEAQ (reference sequence). The CDR3 covers 14 residues. CDR3 sequence: CASTPGSSGNTIYF. The DNA read from the CDR3 is TGTGCCAGCACCCCAGGGAGCTCTGGAAACACG.

Comment on this clone: The observed sequence ends 3 residues before the CDR3 terminus, with the missing tail filled in from the germline J gene. The chain employs TRBV28 and TRBJ1-1, with 10 nucleotides matching TRBD1. The CDR3 is 17 amino acids. J gave up 2 bases and V 3 bases, and 9 bases lay outside the gene matches. The V gene's germline CDR1 is MDHEN and CDR2 SYDVKM. This chain's CDR3 is CASSFPGTGALNTEAFF. The sequenced CDR3 bases are TGTGCCAGCAGTTTTCCCGGGACAGGGGCTTTAAACACTGAA.

Regarding this clone: The read terminates 3 residues before the CDR3 end, so the remaining end is supplied by the germline J gene. V is TRBV30 and J is TRBJ1-2; 10 bases agree with TRBD1. The J segment lost 3 bases and the V segment lost 8 bases, leaving 6 bases of the junction unmatched. The CDR3 spans 13 residues. Per germline, CDR1 GTSNPN and CDR2 SVGIG (reference sequence). The CDR3: CALQGTGDYGYTF. The covered CDR3 bases are TGTGCCCTACAAGGGACAGGGGACTATGGC. Combining the CDR3 with reference TRBV30 and TRBJ1-2 gives the whole variable domain SQTIHQWPATLVQPVGSPLSLECTVEGTSNPNLYWYRQAAGRGLQLLFYSVGIGQISSEVPQNLSASRPQDRQFILSSKKLLLSDSGFYLCALQGTGDYGYTFGSGTRLTVV.

Worth noting for this clone: Sequencing ends 3 residues short of the CDR3 end; the germline J gene provides the rest. The chain has TRBV10-3 and TRBJ1-2, with D perhaps TRBD1 (5 bases). From germline, CDR1 is ENHRY and CDR2 SYGVKD. V lost 6 bases, J lost 1 base, and 15 bases lay in between. The CDR3 length is 15 residues. This CDR3 reads CAIRGDSGINYGYTF. Incomplete CDR3 DNA: TGTGCCATCAGAGGAGACAGTGGCATTAACTATGGC.

Of note for this clone: The CDR3 extends 3 residues past the end of the read, so its final part is completed from the germline J gene. The chain uses TRBV5-1 and TRBJ2-2; possible D gene TRBD1, 5 bases. Germline V lookup: CDR1 SGHRS, CDR2 YFSETQ. The CDR3 covers 11 residues. CDR3 in amino acids: CASSGANVLFF. Incomplete CDR3 DNA: TGCGCCAGCAGTGGGGCCAACGTG.

As to this clone: Sequencing ends 3 residues short of the CDR3 end; the germline J gene provides the rest. The chain recombines TRBV20-1 with TRBJ1-5, with D possibly being TRBD1 (6 bases). Trimming shortened V by 7 bases and J by 2 bases, and 15 bases separated the two germline ends. CDR1 and CDR2 (germline): DFQATT, SNEGSKA (reference sequence). CDR3 length: 14 amino acids. The CDR3 is CSGTEGGGNQPQHF. The covered CDR3 bases are TGCAGTGGTACAGAAGGGGGGGGCAATCAGCCC.

For this clone: The read is 3 residues too short to cover the CDR3 end, so that end is filled in from the germline J gene. The chain has TRBV11-3 and TRBJ2-4; TRBD2 is a possible D gene (6 bases). CDR1 and CDR2 from the germline V gene are SGHNT and YENEEA. The CDR3 loop spans 14 amino acids. V was cut by 3 bases and J by 3 bases, with 9 bases left in between. CDR3 in amino acids: CASSLGGVKNIQYF. Partial CDR3 DNA: TGTGCCAGCAGCTTGGGGGGAGTCAAAAACATT.

Concerning this clone: The read ends 3 residues before the CDR3 terminus; that terminus is restored from the germline J gene. The V gene is TRBV6-4, the J gene TRBJ2-7, with 7 bases identical to TRBD1. V dropped 2 bases and J dropped 6; count of bases not matched to a gene: 16. Germline V CDR1 and CDR2: MRHNA, SNTAGT. CDR3 length: 17 amino acids. The CDR3 loop reads CASSDPSLLKGAGEQYF. CDR3 DNA (partial): TGTGCCAGCAGTGACCCCAGCCTACTTAAGGGGGCCGGCGAG.

As concerns this clone: Sequencing ends 3 residues short of the CDR3 end; the germline J gene provides the rest. The rearrangement joins TRBV19 to TRBJ2-1; 7 nucleotides match TRBD2. This CDR3 has 15 amino acids. V lost 5 bases to trimming and J lost 6 bases; unmatched junction nucleotides: 10. The germline V gene encodes CDR1 LNHDA and CDR2 SQIVND (reference sequence). This chain's CDR3 is CASSATSTSTNEQFF. Incomplete CDR3 DNA: TGTGCCAGTAGTGCGACTAGCACATCAACCAATGAG.

This clone shows up as medium-sized (0.01 to 0.1%) by frequency. Partial CDR3 DNA: TGTGCCAGCAGCTTAGGGGCAGCTGAA. As protein: CASSLGAAE. The CDR3 as a whole reads CASSLGAAEAFF. J is TRBJ1-1 and V is TRBV7-4; the D is unclear. The read stops 3 residues short of the end of the CDR3; the missing end is completed from the germline J gene. The CDR3 length is 12 residues. Germline lookup yields CDR1 SGHVT and CDR2 SQSDAQ. V was pared by 1 base and J by 6 bases, with 6 bases between.

Concerning this clone itself: The CDR3 end lies 3 residues beyond the end of the read and is filled in from the germline J gene. V is TRBV19 and J is TRBJ2-3; 8 nucleotides align to TRBD2. The CDR3 loop spans 16 amino acids. Unmatched junction bases numbered 12, after V lost 6 bases and J lost 4 bases. Germline V lookup: CDR1 LNHDA, CDR2 SQIVND (reference sequence). The CDR3 sequence: CASRIRGTGGPDTQYF. Incomplete CDR3 DNA: TGTGCCAGTAGGATCCGCGGGACGGGGGGGCCAGATACG. Together with reference TRBV19 and TRBJ2-3, the CDR3 gives the full variable domain: DGGITQSPKYLFRKEGQNVTLSCEQNLNHDAMYWYRQDPGQGLRLIYYSQIVNDFQKGDIAEGYSVSREKKESFPLTVTSAQKNPTAFYLCASRIRGTGGPDTQYFGPGTRLTVL.

A note on this clone: The DNA ends 3 residues before the CDR3 does, and the rest of the CDR3 is filled in from the germline J gene. V is TRBV5-1 and J is TRBJ2-1; 7 positions match TRBD2. CDR3 size: 14 residues. V gave up 1 base and J gave up 6 bases; unmatched junction bases: 4. Germline CDR1 is SGHRS and CDR2 is YFSETQ. CDR3 DNA (partial): TGCGCCAGCAGCTTGTCGGGGGGTTTCAATGAG. Translating gives CASSLSGGFNE. The entire CDR3 reads CASSLSGGFNEQFF.

CDR3 in amino acids: CASSLTVNTEAFF. The DNA read from the CDR3 is TGTGCCAGCAGCTTAACAGTGAACACTGAA. This sequence joins TRBV11-2 and TRBJ1-1; D unclear. The missing CDR3 end, 3 residues past where the read stops, is filled in from the germline J gene. The germline CDR1 and CDR2 sequences are SGHAT and FQNNGV. V lost 2 bases and J 0 bases, leaving 4 bases between the germline ends. The CDR3 contains 13 residues.

Comments on this clone: The observed sequence ends 3 residues before the CDR3 terminus, with the missing tail filled in from the germline J gene. This chain links TRBV5-1 with TRBJ2-7; 9 nucleotides line up with TRBD1. Germline CDR1 SGHRS, CDR2 YFSETQ. This CDR3 is built from 16 residues. J gave up 3 bases and V 2 bases, and 9 bases lay outside the gene matches. The CDR3 sequence is CASSFTGGQNLYEQYF. Partial CDR3 DNA: TGCGCCAGCAGCTTTACAGGGGGCCAAAATCTCTACGAG.

Comments on this clone: The read terminates 3 residues ahead of where the CDR3 ends, so the germline J gene completes it. The chain uses TRBV19 and TRBJ2-5, with TRBD2 matching over 10 bases. The germline V gene has CDR1 LNHDA and CDR2 SQIVND (reference sequence). V lost 2 bases, J lost 1 base, and 7 bases stayed unmatched. The CDR3 totals 17 residues. The CDR3 spells CASSITVAGGLQETQYF. The DNA read from the CDR3 is TGTGCCAGTAGTATAACCGTAGCGGGAGGCCTCCAAGAGACC.

As concerns this clone: Read coverage stops 3 residues before the CDR3 terminus; the germline J gene supplies the remainder. V gene TRBV7-2 combines with J gene TRBJ2-3; TRBD2 matches 9 bases. The germline V gene encodes CDR1 SGHTA and CDR2 FQGNSA. This CDR3 has 14 residues. This CDR3 is CASSLTSGQETQYF. CDR3 DNA, as far as it was read: TGTGCCAGCAGCCTTACTAGCGGGCAAGAGACG. Full variable domain (missing parts from reference TRBV7-2 and TRBJ2-3): GAGVSQSPSNKVTEKGKDVELRCDPISGHTALYWYRQSLGQGLEFLIYFQGNSAPDKSGLPSDRFSAERTGGSVSTLTIQRTQQEDSAVYLCASSLTSGQETQYFGPGTRLTVL.

In regard to this clone: The read ends 3 residues before the CDR3 terminus; that terminus is restored from the germline J gene. This chain links TRBV19 with TRBJ2-4; D is perhaps TRBD2 (6 bases). The germline gives CDR1 LNHDA, CDR2 SQIVND (reference sequence). The length of the CDR3 is 13 residues. CDR3 DNA, as far as it was read: TGTGCCAGTAGGGTGATCGCGGGATATGGT. This gives the protein CASRVIAGYG. The whole CDR3 region reads CASRVIAGYGQYF.

As to this clone: The CDR3 end falls 3 residues outside the read, so it is completed with the germline J gene. The chain joins TRBV2 to TRBJ1-1; TRBD1 is a possible D gene (5 bases). The ends were cut back, 4 bases at V and 6 bases at J, with 15 bases in the middle. There are 14 residues in the CDR3. The germline V gene has CDR1 SNHLY and CDR2 FYNNEI. The CDR3 sequence: CASSGGAAEAEAFF. CDR3 DNA, as far as it was read: TGTGCCAGCAGTGGAGGGGCCGCGGAGGCTGAA.

For this clone: The CDR3 end is not reached by the read, which stops 3 residues before it; the germline J gene fills it in. Other DNA sequences in this sample translate to the same CDR3. The rearrangement uses TRBV19 and TRBJ1-3; D ambiguous. This CDR3 is 15 amino acids long. Looked up from germline, CDR1 is LNHDA and CDR2 is SQIVND (reference sequence). The ends were cut back, 7 bases at V and 0 bases at J, with 13 bases in the middle. The sequenced CDR3 bases are TGTGCCAGTAAACCACAGTACAGCTCTGGAAACACC. It specifies CASKPQYSSGNT. The whole CDR3 reads CASKPQYSSGNTIYF.

Notes on this clone: The read terminates 3 residues ahead of where the CDR3 ends, so the germline J gene completes it. The V gene is TRBV7-2, the J gene TRBJ2-3; no definite D call. V was trimmed by 2 bases and J by 0 bases, leaving 3 bases between them. The germline V gene has CDR1 SGHTA and CDR2 FQGNSA. The CDR3 totals 13 residues. The part of the CDR3 DNA that was read is TGTGCCAGCAGCTTACCTAGCACAGATACG. This translates into CASSLPSTDT. The complete CDR3 protein is CASSLPSTDTQYF.

Concerning this clone itself: Read coverage stops 3 residues before the CDR3 terminus; the germline J gene supplies the remainder. This sequence joins TRBV19 and TRBJ2-7; D is possibly TRBD1 (6 bases). CDR1 is LNHDA and CDR2 is SQIVND in the germline V gene (reference sequence). Trimming removed 2 bases from V and 0 bases from J, with 17 bases in between. The CDR3 has 17 residues. CDR3: CASSINWGLDFSYEQYF. Partial CDR3 DNA: TGTGCCAGTAGTATAAATTGGGGGCTAGACTTCTCCTACGAG.

In regard to this clone: Read coverage stops 3 residues before the CDR3 terminus; the germline J gene supplies the remainder. The chain uses TRBV2 and TRBJ2-7, with a possible D match to TRBD2 (5 bases). V was cut by 0 bases and J by 2 bases, with 11 bases left in between. Germline values: CDR1 SNHLY, CDR2 FYNNEI. The CDR3 loop spans 15 amino acids. The covered CDR3 bases are TGTGCCAGCAGTGAAGCGCGAGGGTGGACCTACGAG. This translates into CASSEARGWTYE. The full CDR3 sequence reads CASSEARGWTYEQYF.

For this clone: The missing CDR3 end, 3 residues past where the read stops, is filled in from the germline J gene. This sequence joins TRBV2 and TRBJ2-5, with D tentatively TRBD2 (6 bases). CDR3 length: 13 residues. The germline V and J ends were trimmed by 6 bases and 5 bases, with 13 bases remaining between them. Germline loops: CDR1 SNHLY, CDR2 FYNNEI. The sequenced CDR3 bases are TGTGCCAGCAGACAGGTGGAGGGGGAGACC. Translation gives CASRQVEGET. The whole CDR3 protein reads CASRQVEGETQYF.